The 13 T cell receptor beta chains given below trace back to one sample, sequenced in a study. One entry per CDR3 protein results from TCRdb running MiXCR on the 5' RACE reads. The table has just over 60,000 distinct CDR3 sequences, around 30% seen once; the top ten hold about 2.5%. The sample taken for sequencing was tumor-infiltrating naive CD4+ T cells sorted from the breast tumor. Subset denoted: naive CD4+ T cells, CD4+CD45RA+CD25-. The receptors were sampled from a female donor with breast cancer.

A word on this clonotype: One base away lies a much larger clone, so this may be a sequencing read error. The genes are TRBV2 and TRBJ2-5; possibly TRBD1 for D (6 bases). In germline, CDR1 is SNHLY, CDR2 FYNNEI. The CDR3 consists of 14 residues. DNA for the CDR3: TGTGCCAGCAGTGAATGGACAGCACAAGAGGCCCAGTACTTC. Residues: CASSEWTAQEAQYF.

Note on this clonotype: This may be a read error, as it is one base from a much larger clone. The chain uses TRBV7-6 and TRBJ1-4, with no clear D. V shed 8 bases and J shed 4 bases, with 20 bases lying between them. In germline, CDR1 is SGHVS, CDR2 FNYEAQ. CDR3 length: 16 amino acids. Here the CDR3 DNA reads TGTGCCAGCGGCTCCGTTCTCGACCAGTATAATGAAAAACTGTTTTTT. It codes for CASGSVLDQYNEKLFF. The variable domain in full, completed from reference TRBV7-6 and TRBJ1-4, reads GAGVSQSPRYKVTKRGQDVALRCDPISGHVSLYWYRQALGQGPEFLTYFNYEAQQDKSGLPNDRFSAERPEGSISTLTIQRTEQRDSAMYRCASGSVLDQYNEKLFFGSGTQLSVL.

V gene TRBV7-2 combines with J gene TRBJ1-1, with 9 positions matching TRBD1. Germline-derived CDR1 and CDR2 are SGHTA and FQGNSA. The CDR3 has 14 amino acids. Trimming removed 5 bases from V and 8 bases from J; junction bases left unmatched: 9. The CDR3: CASSQTTGTGEAFF. In DNA, the CDR3 is TGTGCCAGCAGCCAAACGACCGGGACAGGGGAAGCTTTCTTT.

The J gene is TRBJ2-1, the V gene TRBV7-2; 8 bases align to TRBD2. With V trimmed by 0 bases and J by 4 bases, 11 bases remained unmatched. This CDR3 is 18 amino acids long. The germline CDR1 and CDR2 sequences are SGHTA and FQGNSA. Here the CDR3 DNA reads TGTGCCAGCAGCTTAGCCGATTTGCTCAGCGGGGGATACAATGAGCAGTTCTTC. Translating gives CASSLADLLSGGYNEQFF.

On this clonotype: This sequence may be a read error, since a much larger clone differs from it by one base. The J gene is TRBJ1-4, the V gene TRBV20-1; D gene uncertain. This CDR3 has 12 residues. The V gene lost 5 bases and the J gene lost 7 bases, with 11 bases spanning the gap. The V gene's germline CDR1 is DFQATT and CDR2 SNEGSKA (reference sequence). The CDR3, as DNA: TGCAGTGCTGCCACCAAGAGTGAAAAACTGTTTTTT. Translation: CSAATKSEKLFF.

V is TRBV5-1 and J is TRBJ1-2; 11 bases are a match to TRBD1. The V and J ends lost 1 base and 8 bases, in that order; junction bases with no gene match: 16. Germline loops: CDR1 SGHRS, CDR2 YFSETQ. The length of the CDR3 is 18 residues. The CDR3 DNA is TGCGCCAGCAGCTTGTTGCCTAATACCGGGACAGGGGGTGGAGGCTACACCTTC. This gives the protein CASSLLPNTGTGGGGYTF.

This clonotype was detected ten times or more. The chain is built from TRBV12-3 or TRBV12-4 and TRBJ1-5, with D perhaps matching TRBD1 (5 bases). The CDR3 has 16 residues. Deletions cut 1 base from V and 3 bases from J, with 13 bases between. CDR3 nucleotides: TGTGCCAGCAGTTTAGGGGCAGGGCACACCAATCAGCCCCAGCATTTT. Encoded protein: CASSLGAGHTNQPQHF.

In this sample, this clonotype turned up many times. This chain uses TRBV20-1 with TRBJ1-1, with a possible D match to TRBD1 (5 bases). CDR1 and CDR2 (germline): DFQATT, SNEGSKA (reference sequence). V dropped 1 base and J dropped 8 bases, with 23 bases sitting between them. The CDR3 is 16 residues long. CDR3 in DNA: TGCAGTGCTAGAGTCCCCTTCATTAGGCGGGGGGACGAAGCTTTCTTT. Encoded protein: CSARVPFIRRGDEAFF.

The rearrangement links TRBV4-3 to TRBJ2-5; TRBD2 matches at 10 bases. V was clipped by 4 bases and J by 2 bases; unmatched bases: 4. CDR3 length: 15 amino acids. Per the germline V gene, CDR1 is LGHNA and CDR2 is YSLEER. In nucleotides, the CDR3 is TGCGCCAGCAGCCTCGGACTAGCGGAACAAGAGACCCAGTACTTC. Encoded protein: CASSLGLAEQETQYF.

As for this clonotype: The conserved closing phenylalanine or tryptophan is absent in this CDR3, likely reflecting a read error. The genes are TRBV10-2 and TRBJ1-1; 9 positions agree with TRBD1. This CDR3 has 15 amino acids. Trimming cost V 6 bases and J 1 base; bases outside gene matches: 6. Per the germline V gene, CDR1 is WSHSY and CDR2 is SAAADI. CDR3 residues: CASSHPGQGNTEAFL. The CDR3 DNA reads TGCGCCAGCAGCCATCCGGGACAGGGGAACACTGAAGCTTTCCTT.

About this clonotype: One junction end disagrees with the germline gene, perhaps due to a read error. V usage is TRBV6-1 and J usage is TRBJ2-7; 9 positions match TRBD1. The CDR3 consists of 15 residues. The V gene's germline CDR1 is MNHNS and CDR2 SASEGT. The CDR3 loop is CAGSASGTGYHEQYF. CDR3 DNA sequence: TGTGCCGGCAGTGCCTCCGGGACAGGGTATCACGAGCAGTACTTC.

The rearrangement links TRBV29-1 to TRBJ1-2; tentative D call: TRBD1 (6 bases). V was cut by 4 bases and J by 4 bases, with 10 bases left in between. Looked up from germline, CDR1 is SQVTM and CDR2 is ANQGSEA. The CDR3 spans 12 residues. CDR3 sequence: CSVVGGGYGYTF. The CDR3 coding sequence is TGCAGCGTTGTAGGGGGGGGCTATGGCTACACCTTC. The full variable domain, completed using reference TRBV29-1 and TRBJ1-2, is SAVISQKPSRDICQRGTSLTIQCQVDSQVTMMFWYRQQPGQSLTLIATANQGSEATYESGFVIDKFPISRPNLTFSTLTVSNMSPEDSSIYLCSVVGGGYGYTFGSGTRLTVV.

The chain carries TRBV27 and TRBJ1-6; D may be TRBD1 (5 bases). The length of the CDR3 is 15 residues. Germline CDR1 and CDR2: MNHEY and SMNVEV (reference sequence). The germline V and J ends were trimmed by 5 bases and 7 bases, with 15 bases remaining between them. The DNA for the CDR3 is TGTGCCAGCAGTGTAGGGACTACTCAAAATTCACCCCTCCACTTT. Encoded protein: CASSVGTTQNSPLHF.